This TCR beta chain was observed in a study of molecular identifiers for immune sequencing clone quantification. Study findings and constraints: Sizes of clones that are highly expanded could be underestimated (if identical TCR molecules share a barcode).

Details on this clonotype: Its target is not known. Possible read error: a much larger clone is one base away.

TCRdb re-derived calls from the PCR reads in MiXCR, one entry per CDR3 protein. Of around 460,000 distinct CDR3 sequences in the sample, roughly 23% are singletons; the top ten hold 0.84%. The germline CDR1 and CDR2 sequences are SQVTM and ANQGSEA. The CDR3 totals 15 residues. This clonotype was sampled from a human donor in good health. Some libraries in this study had Jurkat cell RNA spiked in. The chain is built from TRBV29-1 and TRBJ2-5, with TRBD2 matching 9 bases. The sequencing input was naive CD8+ T cells from blood, with Jurkat cell RNA spiked in. Subset indicated: FACS-sorted CD8+CD4-CCR7+CD45RA+ naive T cells. The CDR3 spells CSVDGGIAGDETQCF. The CDR3 DNA is TGCAGCGTTGACGGAGGCATAGCGGGGGACGAGACCCAGTGCTTC.